These 10 T cell receptor beta chains were sequenced from one sample in a study of shared clonotypes between healthy human individuals. This table comes from immunoSEQ multiplex PCR, and its TCRdb copy is limited to in-frame clones, with some not included. The table has 1.4 million or so clones, around 98.5% seen once. Source material: naive CD4+ T cells sorted from blood. The subset is: CD45RA+ positively selected. These receptors originate from a man aged 25 to 45 in good health.

The genes are TRBV7-8 and TRBJ1-5; TRBD1 is a possible D gene (6 bases). The germline CDR1 and CDR2 sequences are SGHVS and FQNEAQ. This CDR3 is 18 amino acids long. V was pared by 6 bases and J by 1 base, with 22 bases between. The CDR3 here is CASSPGPLQGRSNQPQHF. Here the CDR3 DNA reads TGTGCCAGCAGTCCCGGCCCCTTACAGGGAAGGAGCAATCAGCCCCAGCATTTT.

V is TRBV9 and J is TRBJ2-2, with 11 bases lining up with TRBD2. This CDR3 comprises 16 residues. With V trimmed by 6 bases and J by 1 base, 5 bases remained unmatched. Germline-derived CDR1 and CDR2 are SGDLS and YYNGEE. The CDR3 nucleotides read TGTGCCAGCACCCTAGCGGGAGGCAGGAACACCGGGGAGCTGTTTTTT. Protein: CASTLAGGRNTGELFF.

In its sample, this clone was seen once. The chain has TRBV7-2 and TRBJ1-1; D gene uncertain. The CDR3 loop spans 15 amino acids. Germline-derived CDR1 and CDR2 are SGHTA and FQGNSA. The V end lost 7 bases, the J end lost 4 bases, and 19 bases lay between the germline ends. The DNA for the CDR3 is TGTGCCAGCATTGAACCGGGCCGCAGATTCACTGAAGCTTTCTTT. Translating it yields CASIEPGRRFTEAFF.

The CDR3: CASSSTGLREKLFF. CDR3 bases: TGTGCCAGCAGCAGTACCGGACTGAGGGAAAAACTGTTTTTT. The chain employs TRBV11-2 and TRBJ1-4; D gene ambiguous. The germline V and J ends were trimmed by 5 bases and 8 bases, with 15 bases remaining between them. The germline V gene encodes CDR1 SGHAT and CDR2 FQNNGV. CDR3 length: 14 residues.

The chain couples TRBV27 to TRBJ2-2, with 7 bases identical to TRBD1. V lost 6 bases to trimming and J lost 5 bases; unmatched junction nucleotides: 12. This CDR3 is 16 amino acids long. Germline CDR1 and CDR2: MNHEY and SMNVEV (reference sequence). CDR3 region: CASSRPPTGDTGELFF. The CDR3 bases are TGTGCCAGCAGCCGACCTCCTACAGGGGATACCGGGGAGCTGTTTTTT.

The V and J genes are TRBV30 and TRBJ1-1; D is uncertain. The CDR3 runs 14 residues. Between the trimmed V and J ends, which lost 5 bases and 1 base, there was a span of 14 bases. Germline V lookup: CDR1 GTSNPN, CDR2 SVGIG (reference sequence). CDR3 amino acids: CAWVTRGQNTEAFF. For the CDR3, the DNA is TGTGCCTGGGTTACCCGGGGTCAGAACACTGAAGCTTTCTTT. The full variable domain, in which reference TRBV30 and TRBJ1-1 provide the parts outside the CDR3, is SQTIHQWPATLVQPVGSPLSLECTVEGTSNPNLYWYRQAAGRGLQLLFYSVGIGQISSEVPQNLSASRPQDRQFILSSKKLLLSDSGFYLCAWVTRGQNTEAFFGQGTRLTVV.

This clone is a singleton in its sample. V is TRBV28 and J is TRBJ1-2; unclear D gene. This CDR3 comprises 12 residues. V was trimmed by 6 bases and J by 7 bases, leaving 12 bases between them. The V gene's germline CDR1 is MDHEN and CDR2 SYDVKM. CDR3 region: CASSENKAGYTF. The CDR3 DNA reads as TGTGCCAGCAGCGAAAATAAAGCTGGCTACACCTTC.

J is TRBJ2-7 and V is TRBV7-9; TRBD1 or TRBD2 may be the D gene (5 bases each). The germline V and J ends were trimmed by 3 bases and 3 bases, with 12 bases remaining between them. Per germline, CDR1 SEHNR and CDR2 FQNEAQ (reference sequence). This CDR3 comprises 14 residues. CDR3 residues: CASSLGTVGYEQYF. The CDR3 DNA follows: TGTGCCAGCAGCTTGGGGACCGTAGGCTACGAGCAGTACTTC.

V gene TRBV6-6 combines with J gene TRBJ2-2; TRBD2 agrees at 11 bases. With 6 bases clipped from V and 4 bases from J, the junction kept 7 bases outside the gene matches. CDR3 length: 16 amino acids. Germline V gene data show CDR1 as MNHNY and CDR2 as SVGAGI (reference sequence). The CDR3 nucleotides are TGTGCCAGCAGAAGCCCCGGACTAGCGGGCACCGGGGAGCTGTTTTTT. Amino acid sequence: CASRSPGLAGTGELFF.

This clone was found once. Additional DNA sequences in this sample encode the identical CDR3. This rearrangement joins TRBV7-9 to TRBJ2-3; D ambiguous. The V and J ends lost 5 bases and 2 bases respectively, with 11 bases between them. The germline gives CDR1 SEHNR, CDR2 FQNEAQ (reference sequence). CDR3 length: 14 residues. CDR3 loop: CASSLGRDTDTQYF. CDR3 nucleotides: TGTGCCAGCAGCCTTGGACGAGACACAGATACGCAGTATTTT. Combining the CDR3 with reference TRBV7-9 and TRBJ2-3 gives the whole variable domain DTGVSQNPRHKITKRGQNVTFRCDPISEHNRLYWYRQTLGQGPEFLTYFQNEAQLEKSRLLSDRFSAERPKGSFSTLEIQRTEQGDSAMYLCASSLGRDTDTQYFGPGTRLTVL.